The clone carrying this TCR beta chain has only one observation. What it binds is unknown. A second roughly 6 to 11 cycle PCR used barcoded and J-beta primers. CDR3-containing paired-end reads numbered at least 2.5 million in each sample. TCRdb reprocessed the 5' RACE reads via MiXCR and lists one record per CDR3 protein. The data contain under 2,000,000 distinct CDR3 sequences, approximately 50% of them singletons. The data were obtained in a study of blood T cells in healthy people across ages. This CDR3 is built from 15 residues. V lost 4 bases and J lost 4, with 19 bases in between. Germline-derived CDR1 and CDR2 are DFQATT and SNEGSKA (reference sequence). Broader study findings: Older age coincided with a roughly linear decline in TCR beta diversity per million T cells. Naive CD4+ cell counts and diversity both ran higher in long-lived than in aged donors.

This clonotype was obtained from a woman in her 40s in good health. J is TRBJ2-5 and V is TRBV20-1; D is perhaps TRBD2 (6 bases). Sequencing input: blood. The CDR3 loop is CSAMAQMTRGETQYF. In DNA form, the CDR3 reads TGCAGTGCTATGGCCCAGATGACTAGGGGAGAGACCCAGTACTTC.